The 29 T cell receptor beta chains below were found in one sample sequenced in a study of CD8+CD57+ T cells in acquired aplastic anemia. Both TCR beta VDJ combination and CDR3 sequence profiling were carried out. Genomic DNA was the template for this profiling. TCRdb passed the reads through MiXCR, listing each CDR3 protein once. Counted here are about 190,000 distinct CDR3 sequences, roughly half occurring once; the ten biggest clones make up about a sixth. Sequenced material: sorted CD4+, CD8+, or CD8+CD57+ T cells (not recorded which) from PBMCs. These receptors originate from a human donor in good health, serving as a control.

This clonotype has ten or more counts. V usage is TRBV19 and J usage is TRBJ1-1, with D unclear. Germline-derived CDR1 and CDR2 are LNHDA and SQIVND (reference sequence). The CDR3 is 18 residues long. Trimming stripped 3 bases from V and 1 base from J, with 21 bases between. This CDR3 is CASSILYFGVGSNTEAFF. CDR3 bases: TGTGCCAGTAGTATTCTCTACTTCGGGGTTGGATCGAACACTGAAGCTTTCTTT.

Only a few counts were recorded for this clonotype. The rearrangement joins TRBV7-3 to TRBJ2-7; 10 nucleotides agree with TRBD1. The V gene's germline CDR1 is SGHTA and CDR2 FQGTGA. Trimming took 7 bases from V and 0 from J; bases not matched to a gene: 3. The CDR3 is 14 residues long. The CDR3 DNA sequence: TGTGCCAGCAAGGGGACAGGGGTCTCCTACGAGCAGTACTTC. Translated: CASKGTGVSYEQYF.

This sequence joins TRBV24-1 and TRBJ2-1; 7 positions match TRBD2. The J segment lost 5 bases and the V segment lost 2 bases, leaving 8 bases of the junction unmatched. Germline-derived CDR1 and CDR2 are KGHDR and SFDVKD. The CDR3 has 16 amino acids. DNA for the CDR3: TGTGCCACCAGTGATTCGTGGGAGGGCAGACACAATGAGCAGTTCTTC. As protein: CATSDSWEGRHNEQFF.

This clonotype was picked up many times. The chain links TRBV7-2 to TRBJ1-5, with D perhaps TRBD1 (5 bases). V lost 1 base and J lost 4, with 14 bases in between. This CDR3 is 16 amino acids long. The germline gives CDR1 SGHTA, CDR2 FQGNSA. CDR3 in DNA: TGTGCCAGCAGCTTAGGGACACCTGCATTAAATCAGCCCCAGCATTTT. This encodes CASSLGTPALNQPQHF. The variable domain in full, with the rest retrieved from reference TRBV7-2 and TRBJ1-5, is GAGVSQSPSNKVTEKGKDVELRCDPISGHTALYWYRQSLGQGLEFLIYFQGNSAPDKSGLPSDRFSAERTGGSVSTLTIQRTQQEDSAVYLCASSLGTPALNQPQHFGDGTRLSIL.

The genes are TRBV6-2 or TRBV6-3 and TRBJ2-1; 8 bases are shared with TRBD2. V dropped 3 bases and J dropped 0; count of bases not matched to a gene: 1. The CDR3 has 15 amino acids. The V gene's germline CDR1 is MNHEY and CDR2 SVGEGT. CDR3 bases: TGTGCCAGCAGTTATGCGGGGGGCTCCTACAATGAGCAGTTCTTC. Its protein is CASSYAGGSYNEQFF.

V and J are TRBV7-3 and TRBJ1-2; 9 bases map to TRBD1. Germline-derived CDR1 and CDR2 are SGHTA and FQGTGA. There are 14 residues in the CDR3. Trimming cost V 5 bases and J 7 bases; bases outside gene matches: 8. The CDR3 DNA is TGTGCCAGCAGCCAAGCGGGACAGGGTACTGGCTACACCTTC. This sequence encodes CASSQAGQGTGYTF.

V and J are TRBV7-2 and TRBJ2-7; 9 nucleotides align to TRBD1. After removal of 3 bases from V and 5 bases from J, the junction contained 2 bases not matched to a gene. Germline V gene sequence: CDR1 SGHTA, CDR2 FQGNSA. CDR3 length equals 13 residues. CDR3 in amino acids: CASSFTGGDEQYF. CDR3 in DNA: TGTGCCAGCAGCTTTACAGGGGGCGACGAGCAGTACTTC.

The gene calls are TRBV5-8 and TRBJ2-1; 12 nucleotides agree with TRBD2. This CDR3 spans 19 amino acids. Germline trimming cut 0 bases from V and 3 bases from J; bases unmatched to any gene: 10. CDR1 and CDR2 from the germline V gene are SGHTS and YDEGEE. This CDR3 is CASSLAELAGGPIYNEQFF. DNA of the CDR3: TGTGCCAGCAGCTTGGCAGAGCTAGCGGGGGGGCCTATCTACAATGAGCAGTTCTTC.

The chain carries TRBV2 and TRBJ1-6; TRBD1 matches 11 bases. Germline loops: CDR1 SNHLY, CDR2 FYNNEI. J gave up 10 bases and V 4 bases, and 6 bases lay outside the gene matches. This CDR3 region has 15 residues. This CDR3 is CASSGTGGVRSPLHF. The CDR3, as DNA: TGTGCCAGCAGTGGGACAGGGGGCGTAAGGTCACCCCTCCACTTT.

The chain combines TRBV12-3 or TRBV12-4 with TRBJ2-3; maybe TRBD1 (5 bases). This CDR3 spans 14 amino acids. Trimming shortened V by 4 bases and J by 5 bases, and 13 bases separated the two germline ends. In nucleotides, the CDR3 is TGTGCCAGCAGTTGGGGTGCCGGACAAGATACGCAGTATTTT. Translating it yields CASSWGAGQDTQYF.

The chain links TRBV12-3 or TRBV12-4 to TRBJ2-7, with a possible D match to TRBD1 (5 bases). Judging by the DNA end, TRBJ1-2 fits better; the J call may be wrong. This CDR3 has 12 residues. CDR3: CASRMGRLGYTF. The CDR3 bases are TGTGCCAGCAGAATGGGACGGTTGGGCTACACCTTC.

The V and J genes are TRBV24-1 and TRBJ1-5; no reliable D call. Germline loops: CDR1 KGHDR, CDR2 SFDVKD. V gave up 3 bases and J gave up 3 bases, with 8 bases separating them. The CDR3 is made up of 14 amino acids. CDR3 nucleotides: TGTGCCACCAGTGATATCAGAACCAATCAGCCCCAGCATTTT. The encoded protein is CATSDIRTNQPQHF.

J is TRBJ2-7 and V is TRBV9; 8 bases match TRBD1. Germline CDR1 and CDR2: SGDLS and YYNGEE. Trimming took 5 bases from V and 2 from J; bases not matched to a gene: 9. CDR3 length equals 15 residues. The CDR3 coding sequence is TGTGCCAGCAGGACAGGACAGGGTGCCACCTACGAGCAGTACTTC. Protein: CASRTGQGATYEQYF. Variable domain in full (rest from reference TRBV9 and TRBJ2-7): DSGVTQTPKHLITATGQRVTLRCSPRSGDLSVYWYQQSLDQGLQFLIQYYNGEERAKGNILERFSAQQFPDLHSELNLSSLELGDSALYFCASRTGQGATYEQYFGPGTRLTVT.

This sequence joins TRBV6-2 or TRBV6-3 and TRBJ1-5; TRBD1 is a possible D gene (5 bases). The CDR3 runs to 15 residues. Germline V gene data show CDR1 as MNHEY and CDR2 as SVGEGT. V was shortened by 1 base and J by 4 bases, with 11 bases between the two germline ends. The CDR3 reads CASSYWQGQNQPQHF. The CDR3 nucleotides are TGTGCCAGCAGTTACTGGCAGGGTCAGAATCAGCCCCAGCATTTT.

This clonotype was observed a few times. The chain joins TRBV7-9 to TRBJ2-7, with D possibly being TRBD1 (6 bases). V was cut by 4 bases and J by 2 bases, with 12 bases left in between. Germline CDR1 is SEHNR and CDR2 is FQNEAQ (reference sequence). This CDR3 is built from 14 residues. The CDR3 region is CASSSEGGAYEQYF. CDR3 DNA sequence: TGTGCCAGCAGCTCTGAAGGGGGTGCCTACGAGCAGTACTTC.

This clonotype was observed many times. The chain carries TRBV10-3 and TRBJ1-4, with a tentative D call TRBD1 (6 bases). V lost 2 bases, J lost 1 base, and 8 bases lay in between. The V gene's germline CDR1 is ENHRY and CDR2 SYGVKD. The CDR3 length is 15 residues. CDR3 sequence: CAISEQQGTNEKLFF. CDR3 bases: TGTGCCATCAGTGAGCAACAGGGAACTAATGAAAAACTGTTTTTT.

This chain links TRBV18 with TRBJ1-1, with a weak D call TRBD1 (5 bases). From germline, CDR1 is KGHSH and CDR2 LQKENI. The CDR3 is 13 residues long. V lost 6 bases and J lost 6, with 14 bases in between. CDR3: CASSTVAGAEAFF. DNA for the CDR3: TGTGCCAGCTCGACCGTGGCGGGGGCTGAAGCTTTCTTT.

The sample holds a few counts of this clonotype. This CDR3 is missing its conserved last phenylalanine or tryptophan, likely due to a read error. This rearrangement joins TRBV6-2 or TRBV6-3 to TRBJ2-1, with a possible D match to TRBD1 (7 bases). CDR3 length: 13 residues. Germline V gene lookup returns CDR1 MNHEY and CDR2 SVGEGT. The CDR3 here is CTSSYLATGQQFL. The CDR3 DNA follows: TGTACCAGCAGTTACCTAGCGACAGGGCAGCAGTTCCTC.

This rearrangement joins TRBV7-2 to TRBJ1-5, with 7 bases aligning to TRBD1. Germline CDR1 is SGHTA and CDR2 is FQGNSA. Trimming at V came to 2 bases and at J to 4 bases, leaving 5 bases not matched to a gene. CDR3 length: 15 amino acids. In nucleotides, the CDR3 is TGTGCCAGCAGCTTAACCAGGGGGTGGAATCAGCCCCAGCATTTT. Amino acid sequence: CASSLTRGWNQPQHF.

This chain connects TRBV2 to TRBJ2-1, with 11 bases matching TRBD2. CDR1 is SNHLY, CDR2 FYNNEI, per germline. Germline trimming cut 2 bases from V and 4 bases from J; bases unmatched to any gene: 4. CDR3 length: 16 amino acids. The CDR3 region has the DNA TGTGCCAGCAGTGAAAGTCTAGCGGGGGGATACAATGAGCAGTTCTTC. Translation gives CASSESLAGGYNEQFF.

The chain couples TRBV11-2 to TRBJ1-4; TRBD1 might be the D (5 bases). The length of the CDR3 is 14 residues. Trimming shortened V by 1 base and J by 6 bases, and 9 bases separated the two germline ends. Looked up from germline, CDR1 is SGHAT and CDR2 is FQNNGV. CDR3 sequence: CASSLGGEDEKLFF. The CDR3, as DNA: TGTGCCAGCAGCTTAGGAGGGGAGGATGAAAAACTGTTTTTT. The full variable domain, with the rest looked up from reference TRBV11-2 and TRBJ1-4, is EAGVAQSPRYKIIEKRQSVAFWCNPISGHATLYWYQQILGQGPKLLIQFQNNGVVDDSQLPKDRFSAERLKGVDSTLKIQPAKLEDSAVYLCASSLGGEDEKLFFGSGTQLSVL.

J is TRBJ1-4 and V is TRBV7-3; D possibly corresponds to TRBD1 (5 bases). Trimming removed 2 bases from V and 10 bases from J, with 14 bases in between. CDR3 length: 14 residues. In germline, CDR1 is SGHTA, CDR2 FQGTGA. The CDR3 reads CASSLGSGEGKLFF. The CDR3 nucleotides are TGTGCCAGCAGCTTAGGGTCGGGGGAGGGAAAACTGTTTTTT.

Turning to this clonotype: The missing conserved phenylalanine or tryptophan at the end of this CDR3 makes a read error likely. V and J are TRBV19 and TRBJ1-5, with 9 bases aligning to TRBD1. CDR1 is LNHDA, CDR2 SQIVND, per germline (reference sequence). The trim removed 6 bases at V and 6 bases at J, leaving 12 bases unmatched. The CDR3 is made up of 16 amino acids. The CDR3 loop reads CASRPGQGIGSQPQHS. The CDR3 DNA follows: TGTGCCAGTAGGCCGGGACAGGGAATTGGCAGTCAGCCCCAGCATTCT.

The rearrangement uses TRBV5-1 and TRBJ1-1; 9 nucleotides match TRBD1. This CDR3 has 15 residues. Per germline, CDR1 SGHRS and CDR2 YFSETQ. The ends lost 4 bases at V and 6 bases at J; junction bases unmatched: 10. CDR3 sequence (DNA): TGCGCCAGCAGCCTATCTACAGGGGGCGCATCTGAAGCTTTCTTT. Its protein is CASSLSTGGASEAFF.

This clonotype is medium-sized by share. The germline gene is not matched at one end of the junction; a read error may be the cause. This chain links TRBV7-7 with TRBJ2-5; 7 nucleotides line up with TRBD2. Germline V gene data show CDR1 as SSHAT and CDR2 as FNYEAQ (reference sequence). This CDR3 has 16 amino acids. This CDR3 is CASSLSGGTFQETQYF. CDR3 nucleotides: TGTGCTAGCAGCTTATCCGGGGGGACTTTTCAAGAGACCCAGTACTTC.

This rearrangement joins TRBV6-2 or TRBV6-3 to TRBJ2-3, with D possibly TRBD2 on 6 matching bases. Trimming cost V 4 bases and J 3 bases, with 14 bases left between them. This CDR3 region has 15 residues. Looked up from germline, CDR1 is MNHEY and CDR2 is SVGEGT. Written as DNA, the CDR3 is TGTGCCAGCAGTTCCCGGACTACGACGACAGATACGCAGTATTTT. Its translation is CASSSRTTTTDTQYF.

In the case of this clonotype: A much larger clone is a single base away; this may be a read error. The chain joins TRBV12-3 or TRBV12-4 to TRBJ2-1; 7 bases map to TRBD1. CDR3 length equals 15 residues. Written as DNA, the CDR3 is TGTGCCAGCAGTTCTTTGGGACAGATCTACAGTGAGCAGTTCTTC. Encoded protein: CASSSLGQIYSEQFF.

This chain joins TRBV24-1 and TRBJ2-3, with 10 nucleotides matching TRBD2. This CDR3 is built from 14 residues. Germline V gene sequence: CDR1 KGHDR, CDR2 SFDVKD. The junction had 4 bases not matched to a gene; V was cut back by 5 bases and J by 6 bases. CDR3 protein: CATSASGGADTQYF. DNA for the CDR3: TGTGCCACCAGTGCTAGCGGGGGCGCCGATACGCAGTATTTT.

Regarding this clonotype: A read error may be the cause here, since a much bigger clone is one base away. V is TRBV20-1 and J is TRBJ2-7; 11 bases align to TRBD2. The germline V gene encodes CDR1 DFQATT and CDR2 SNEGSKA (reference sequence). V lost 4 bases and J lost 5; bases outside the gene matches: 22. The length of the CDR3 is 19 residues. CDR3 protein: CSAKNRGRGSGGVSHEQYF. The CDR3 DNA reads TGCAGTGCTAAGAACAGGGGGCGCGGTAGCGGGGGGGTATCCCACGAGCAGTACTTC.